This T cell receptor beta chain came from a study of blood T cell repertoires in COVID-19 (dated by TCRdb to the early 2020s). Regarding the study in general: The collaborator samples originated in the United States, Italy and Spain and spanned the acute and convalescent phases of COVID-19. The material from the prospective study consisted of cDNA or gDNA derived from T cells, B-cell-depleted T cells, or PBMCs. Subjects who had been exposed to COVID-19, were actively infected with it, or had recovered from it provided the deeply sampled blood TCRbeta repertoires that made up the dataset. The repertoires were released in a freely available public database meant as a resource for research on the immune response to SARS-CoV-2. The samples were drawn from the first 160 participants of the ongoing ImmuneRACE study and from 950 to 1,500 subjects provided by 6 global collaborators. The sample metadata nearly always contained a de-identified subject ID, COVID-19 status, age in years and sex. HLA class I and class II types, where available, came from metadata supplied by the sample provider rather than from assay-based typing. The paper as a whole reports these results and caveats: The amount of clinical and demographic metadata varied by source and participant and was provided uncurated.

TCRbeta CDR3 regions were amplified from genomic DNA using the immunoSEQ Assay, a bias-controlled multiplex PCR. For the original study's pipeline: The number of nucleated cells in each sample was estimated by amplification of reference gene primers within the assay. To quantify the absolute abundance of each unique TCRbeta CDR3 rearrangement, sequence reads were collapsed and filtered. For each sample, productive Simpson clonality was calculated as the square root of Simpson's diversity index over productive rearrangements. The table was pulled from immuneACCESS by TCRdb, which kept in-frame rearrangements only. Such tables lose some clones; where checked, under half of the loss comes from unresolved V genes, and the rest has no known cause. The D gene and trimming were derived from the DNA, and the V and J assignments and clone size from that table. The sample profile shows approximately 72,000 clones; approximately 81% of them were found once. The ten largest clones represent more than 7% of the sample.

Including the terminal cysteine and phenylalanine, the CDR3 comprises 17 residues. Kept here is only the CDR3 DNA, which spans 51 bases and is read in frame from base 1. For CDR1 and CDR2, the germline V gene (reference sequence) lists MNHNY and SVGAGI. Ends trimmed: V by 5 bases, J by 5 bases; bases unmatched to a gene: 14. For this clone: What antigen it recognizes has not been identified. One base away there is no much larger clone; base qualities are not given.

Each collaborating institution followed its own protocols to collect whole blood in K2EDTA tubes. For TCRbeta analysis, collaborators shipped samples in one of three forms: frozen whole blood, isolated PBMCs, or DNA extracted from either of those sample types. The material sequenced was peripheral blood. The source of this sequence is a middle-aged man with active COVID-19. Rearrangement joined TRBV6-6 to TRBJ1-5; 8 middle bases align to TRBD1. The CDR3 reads CASSRTPTGGVDQPQHF. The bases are TGTGCCAGCAGTCGTACCCCTACAGGGGGTGTCGATCAGCCCCAGCATTTT.